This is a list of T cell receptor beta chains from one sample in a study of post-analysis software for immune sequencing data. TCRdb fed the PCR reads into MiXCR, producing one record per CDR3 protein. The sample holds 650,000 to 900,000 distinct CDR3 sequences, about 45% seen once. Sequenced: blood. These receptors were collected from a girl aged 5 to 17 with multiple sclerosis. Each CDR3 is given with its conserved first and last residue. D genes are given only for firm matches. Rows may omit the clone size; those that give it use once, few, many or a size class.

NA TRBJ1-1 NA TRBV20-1 TGCAGTGCCCCGGACCCAAACGGGAACACTGAAGCTTTCTTT CSAPDPNGNTEAFF
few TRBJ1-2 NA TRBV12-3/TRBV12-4 TGTGCCAGCAGCGTCGGGTTACTGGAGGGCTACACCTTC CASSVGLLEGYTF
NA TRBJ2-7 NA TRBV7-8 TGTGCCAGCAGCTCAGGGGGGAAGACCTGCGAGCAGTACTTC CASSSGGKTCEQYF
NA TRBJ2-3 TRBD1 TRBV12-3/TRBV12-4 TGTGCCAACAGTTCGCTGCCCGGGGGGACAGGGGGGAACACAGATACGCAGTATTTT CANSSLPGGTGGNTDTQYF
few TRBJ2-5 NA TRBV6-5 TGTGCCAGCAGTTACGGCGGGGCAGAGACCCAGTACTTC CASSYGGAETQYF
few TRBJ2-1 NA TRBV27 TGTGCCAGCAGTTTGGTCGGGAGAGGTCGTGAGCAGTTCTTC CASSLVGRGREQFF
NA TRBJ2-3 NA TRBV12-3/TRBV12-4 TGTGCCAGCAGCCCGAGCGTTCCGGGTACGCAGTATTTT CASSPSVPGTQYF
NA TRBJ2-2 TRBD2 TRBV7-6 TGTGCCAGCAGCTTAGAAGTGGTCGGGGGGAATACCGGGGAGCTGTTTTTT CASSLEVVGGNTGELFF
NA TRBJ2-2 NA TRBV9 TGTGCCAGCAGCGTAGGGGCCCCCGGGACCGGGGAGCTGTTTTTT CASSVGAPGTGELFF
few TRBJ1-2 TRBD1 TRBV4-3 TGCGCCAGCAGCCAAGTGGTCCAGGGGGCCAATTTAGGAGATGGCTACACCTTC CASSQVVQGANLGDGYTF
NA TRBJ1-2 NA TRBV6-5 TGCGTGACGGGTGGGGGGGAAGCAACTCACGGCTACACCTTC CVTGGGEATHGYTF
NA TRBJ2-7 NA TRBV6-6 TGTGCCAGCAGTCGACCGACCATTAGCTCCTACGAGCAGTACTTC CASSRPTISSYEQYF
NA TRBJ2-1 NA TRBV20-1 TGCAGTGCTAGCGGGAGAGACGAGCAGTTCTTC CSASGRDEQFF
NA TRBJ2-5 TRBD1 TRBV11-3 TGTGCCAGCGAGGGGGCGCGGGAGACCCAGTACTTC CASEGARETQYF
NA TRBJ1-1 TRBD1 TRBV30 TGTGCCTGGAGTGTACTCTCCGGGACAGGGGCGATGAACACTGAAGCTTTCTTT CAWSVLSGTGAMNTEAFF
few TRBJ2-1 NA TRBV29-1 TGCAGCGTCGGGCGCTCCGTCAATGAGCAGTTCTTC CSVGRSVNEQFF
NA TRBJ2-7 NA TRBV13 TGTGCCAGCAGCCGCCGGGGACTCCGCTCCTACGAGCAGTACTTC CASSRRGLRSYEQYF
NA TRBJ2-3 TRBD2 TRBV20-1 TGCAGTGCGGGGAAGGGACTAGCGGGAGCCTTGAGGGCCCCAGATACGCAGTATTTT CSAGKGLAGALRAPDTQYF